These 28 T cell receptor beta chains were all obtained from the same sample, sequenced in a study of T cells in Graves' hyperthyroidism and ophthalmopathy (dated by TCRdb to between 2018 and 2020). Library preparation used multiplex PCR. TCRdb lists the instrument as Illumina HiSeq 2000. The TCR beta CDR3 regions were amplified from the RNA transcripts. The first round of RT-PCR for the TCR CDR3 was performed with the HTBI primer set and the Qiagen OneStep RT-PCR kit. The raw public data were reprocessed by TCRdb itself: fastp quality trimming at Q25, MiXCR clonotype calling, in-frame beta chains only. One record per CDR3 amino acid sequence lists the most common genes and DNA. In this sample the table shows fewer than 500,000 distinct CDR3 sequences, roughly 14% of which occur a single time. The ten largest clones take up about 19% of the sample. Material for sequencing was blood. The receptors shown here come from a woman in her twenties or thirties with Graves' ophthalmopathy.

As regards this clonotype: This may be a read error: a much more frequent sequence differs by one nucleotide. The V gene is TRBV12-3 or TRBV12-4, the J gene TRBJ2-1; D not resolved. V gave up 4 bases and J gave up 12 bases, with 16 bases separating them. This CDR3 region has 13 residues. The CDR3 protein is CASSSSYSDGQFF. CDR3 DNA: TGTGCCAGCAGTTCGTCGTACAGTGATGGGCAGTTCTTC.

This clonotype was seen ten or more times. The chain links TRBV10-3 to TRBJ2-7, with 7 bases that match TRBD2. J lost 3 bases, V lost 4 bases, and 6 bases had no gene match. The V gene's germline CDR1 is ENHRY and CDR2 SYGVKD. CDR3 length: 14 amino acids. The CDR3 reads CAISAGGGYYEQYF. The CDR3, as DNA: TGTGCCATCAGTGCGGGAGGAGGCTACTACGAGCAGTACTTC.

In this sample, this clonotype turned up a few times. A read error may account for a junction end that differs from germline. This chain connects TRBV6-8 to TRBJ1-2; D might be TRBD1 (5 bases). Germline lookup yields CDR1 MNHGY and CDR2 SAAAGT. The CDR3 spans 16 residues. CDR3 amino acids: CAGSSQPPAGSYGYTF. CDR3 DNA sequence: TGTGCCGGCAGTTCCCAACCCCCCGCAGGGTCTTATGGCTACACCTTC.

This clonotype occurred many times. The chain links TRBV5-1 to TRBJ1-1; 9 positions agree with TRBD1. This CDR3 spans 14 amino acids. Germline V gene lookup returns CDR1 SGHRS and CDR2 YFSETQ. J lost 1 base, V lost 4 bases, and 2 bases had no gene match. The CDR3 spells CASSTGGANTEAFF. The CDR3 nucleotides read TGCGCCAGCAGCACAGGGGGCGCGAACACTGAAGCTTTCTTT.

This clonotype appeared many times. The V gene is TRBV18, the J gene TRBJ2-7; D call uncertain. CDR3 size: 13 residues. The germline CDR1 and CDR2 sequences are KGHSH and LQKENI. The V gene lost 2 bases and the J gene lost 7 bases, with 12 bases spanning the gap. This chain's CDR3 is CASSPTASWEQYF. DNA for the CDR3: TGTGCCAGCTCACCAACCGCGAGTTGGGAGCAGTACTTC.

The chain couples TRBV7-3 to TRBJ1-1; 8 nucleotides line up with TRBD1. V dropped 5 bases and J dropped 5; count of bases not matched to a gene: 4. This CDR3 region has 13 residues. Germline CDR1 is SGHTA and CDR2 is FQGTGA. For the CDR3, the DNA is TGTGCCAGCAGCGCACGACAGGGGACTGAAGCTTTCTTT. The encoded protein is CASSARQGTEAFF.

In this sample, this clonotype turned up many times. The CDR3 here is CASSLGDRGGETQYF. CDR3 DNA: TGTGCCAGCAGCTTGGGGGACAGGGGGGGCGAGACCCAGTACTTC. The rearrangement uses TRBV5-8 and TRBJ2-5, with TRBD1 matching over 11 bases. The V segment lost 0 bases and the J segment 5 bases; nucleotides outside the gene matches: 3. This CDR3 is 15 amino acids long. CDR1 SGHTS and CDR2 YDEGEE come from the germline V gene.

This clonotype has a count of ten or more. This rearrangement joins TRBV30 to TRBJ1-5, with D unclear. Trimming stripped 3 bases from V and 2 bases from J, with 8 bases between. The length of the CDR3 is 13 residues. Looked up from germline, CDR1 is GTSNPN and CDR2 is SVGIG (reference sequence). The CDR3 loop is CAWSGGGNQPQHF. The CDR3 nucleotides are TGTGCCTGGAGCGGTGGGGGCAATCAGCCCCAGCATTTT.

The table lists this clonotype with many counts. This chain joins TRBV10-3 and TRBJ1-1; D perhaps matches TRBD1 (6 bases). The V gene lost 8 bases and the J gene lost 5 bases, with 15 bases spanning the gap. Germline CDR1 is ENHRY and CDR2 is SYGVKD. CDR3 length: 13 residues. The CDR3 is CAIGQPGTTEAFF. The DNA of the CDR3 is TGTGCCATCGGACAGCCGGGGACAACTGAAGCTTTCTTT.

The table lists this clonotype with many counts. The chain combines TRBV27 with TRBJ1-6; no definite D call. The CDR3 totals 14 residues. Trimming removed 5 bases at V and 7 bases at J, with 12 bases between. Per the germline V gene, CDR1 is MNHEY and CDR2 is SMNVEV (reference sequence). The CDR3: CASSARVDNSPLHF. CDR3 DNA: TGTGCCAGCAGTGCGAGGGTGGACAATTCACCCCTCCACTTT.

This clonotype was picked up many times. V is TRBV11-2 and J is TRBJ2-3, with D hard to call. The CDR3 consists of 18 residues. The germline V gene has CDR1 SGHAT and CDR2 FQNNGV. Trimming took off 6 bases at V and 7 bases at J, with 29 bases between the two ends. The CDR3 region is CASRKLTRLLQPDHTQYF. CDR3 bases: TGTGCCAGCAGGAAACTTACTCGACTCCTACAACCAGATCATACGCAGTATTTT.

This clonotype has at least ten counts. The chain carries TRBV28 and TRBJ2-3; 10 positions match TRBD2. Germline CDR1 reads MDHEN; CDR2 reads SYDVKM. The CDR3 contains 16 residues. Unmatched junction bases numbered 12, after V lost 3 bases and J lost 9 bases. CDR3 residues: CASSFEAGGASGTQYF. The CDR3 DNA follows: TGTGCCAGCAGTTTTGAAGCGGGGGGGGCCTCGGGGACGCAGTATTTT. Drawing the rest from reference TRBV28 and TRBJ2-3, the complete variable domain is DVKVTQSSRYLVKRTGEKVFLECVQDMDHENMFWYRQDPGLGLRLIYFSYDVKMKEKGDIPEGYSVSREKKERFSLILESASTNQTSMYLCASSFEAGGASGTQYFGPGTRLTVL.

This clonotype was observed at least ten times. The chain employs TRBV2 and TRBJ1-2; the match to TRBD1 covers 8 bases. Germline V CDR1 and CDR2: SNHLY, FYNNEI. V shed 7 bases, J shed 3 bases, and the junction held 7 bases outside the gene matches. The CDR3 has 14 residues. The CDR3 nucleotides read TGTGCCAGCAAACAGGGGGGTATAGACTATGGCTACACCTTC. Residues: CASKQGGIDYGYTF.

This clonotype was counted many times. This sequence joins TRBV10-3 and TRBJ1-1; 8 nucleotides align to TRBD1. Trimming cost V 0 bases and J 1 base; bases outside gene matches: 7. The germline gives CDR1 ENHRY, CDR2 SYGVKD. The CDR3 has 17 residues. CDR3 sequence reads: CAISESVGQGQNTEAFF. The CDR3, as DNA: TGTGCCATCAGTGAGTCCGTCGGACAGGGCCAGAACACTGAAGCTTTCTTT.

Ten or more counts support this clonotype. As DNA, the CDR3 is TGTGCCAGCAGCTCCAGGTACGGCAATGAGCAGTTCTTC. Translation gives CASSSRYGNEQFF. The chain joins TRBV5-6 to TRBJ2-1, with D hard to call. The CDR3 extends over 13 amino acids. Trimming took off 3 bases at V and 6 bases at J, with 10 bases between the two ends. Germline CDR1 reads SGHDT; CDR2 reads YYEEEE.

Of note for this clonotype: A much larger clone lies one base from this, so it may be a read error. The chain employs TRBV30 and TRBJ1-6; no definite D call. This CDR3 has 12 residues. The germline CDR1 and CDR2 sequences are GTSNPN and SVGIG (reference sequence). V lost 5 bases, J lost 9 bases, and 11 bases lay in between. DNA of the CDR3: TGTGCCTGGGGAAAACAGAGTTCACCCCTCCACTTT. Protein: CAWGKQSSPLHF.

This clonotype was recorded many times. The rearrangement uses TRBV13 and TRBJ1-1; weak D call: TRBD1 (5 bases). Germline V gene lookup returns CDR1 PRHDT and CDR2 FYEKMQ (reference sequence). The V and J ends lost 2 bases and 1 base respectively, with 17 bases between them. This CDR3 is built from 17 residues. CDR3 amino acids: CASSLWGPGPENTEAFF. The CDR3 coding sequence is TGTGCCAGCAGCTTATGGGGACCGGGCCCCGAGAACACTGAAGCTTTCTTT.

The chain is built from TRBV6-2 or TRBV6-3 and TRBJ1-1; 7 bases map to TRBD1. Germline V gene lookup returns CDR1 MNHEY and CDR2 SVGEGT. V lost 8 bases to trimming and J lost 0 bases; unmatched junction nucleotides: 12. CDR3 length equals 16 residues. CDR3 protein: CASSPRQGTVNTEAFF. The CDR3 DNA is TGTGCCAGCTCTCCCAGACAGGGTACGGTGAACACTGAAGCTTTCTTT.

The chain couples TRBV7-9 to TRBJ2-1; 8 bases match TRBD2. TRBJ2-7 matches the DNA end more closely, so the J call is doubtful. Germline V lookup: CDR1 SEHNR, CDR2 FQNEAQ (reference sequence). The CDR3 is 16 amino acids. The CDR3: CASSLAAGGSTNGQYF. The CDR3 nucleotides read TGTGCCAGCAGCTTAGCGGCGGGGGGCTCAACCAATGGGCAGTACTTC.

In this sample, this clonotype turned up once. The CDR3 region is CASSFWGSETQYF. As DNA, the CDR3 is TGTGCCAGCAGCTTTTGGGGTAGCGAGACCCAGTACTTC. The V gene is TRBV7-9, the J gene TRBJ2-5, with D unclear. The CDR3 covers 13 residues. CDR1 and CDR2 from the germline V gene are SEHNR and FQNEAQ (reference sequence). The V end lost 3 bases, the J end lost 5 bases, and 10 bases lay between the germline ends.

Note on this clonotype: A much larger clone lies one base from this, so it may be a read error. V gene TRBV15 combines with J gene TRBJ1-3, with D uncertain. V lost 8 bases and J lost 8, with 7 bases in between. The CDR3 sequence is 10 residues long. CDR1 and CDR2 from the germline V gene are LNHNV and YYDKDF (reference sequence). The CDR3 coding sequence is TGTGCCACCGGCCCGGACACCATATATTTT. Protein product: CATGPDTIYF.

This chain uses TRBV2 with TRBJ2-3, with no clear D. The germline V and J ends were trimmed by 8 bases and 5 bases, with 11 bases remaining between them. Germline assignment: CDR1 SNHLY and CDR2 FYNNEI. CDR3 length: 12 amino acids. CDR3: CASSAAVDTQYF. CDR3 bases: TGTGCCAGCTCTGCGGCGGTAGATACGCAGTATTTT.

This clonotype was detected many times. This chain connects TRBV12-3 or TRBV12-4 to TRBJ2-3; D is ambiguous. V was shortened by 6 bases and J by 3 bases, with 10 bases between the two germline ends. CDR3 length: 13 residues. The CDR3 DNA reads as TGTGCCAGCAGCCGGCTCGGTACAGATACGCAGTATTTT. Translation: CASSRLGTDTQYF.

This clonotype occurred many times. The rearrangement links TRBV20-1 to TRBJ2-5; no clear D gene. The CDR3 covers 13 residues. Trimming cost V 1 base and J 3 bases, with 9 bases left between them. The germline gives CDR1 DFQATT, CDR2 SNEGSKA (reference sequence). The CDR3 DNA is TGCAGTGCTAGAGTAACAGAAAAAGAGACCCAGTACTTC. It translates to CSARVTEKETQYF.

This clonotype was seen at least ten times. The V gene is TRBV28, the J gene TRBJ1-1, with D tentatively TRBD1 (5 bases). There are 19 residues in the CDR3. Germline CDR1 reads MDHEN; CDR2 reads SYDVKM. Trimming left V 0 bases short and J 5 bases short, with 25 bases between. The CDR3 DNA sequence: TGTGCCAGCAGTTTATGGGGGTTGGGGGACTCCAAAGGGCGTACTGAAGCTTTCTTT. Translated, it gives CASSLWGLGDSKGRTEAFF. Complete variable domain (other parts from reference TRBV28 and TRBJ1-1): DVKVTQSSRYLVKRTGEKVFLECVQDMDHENMFWYRQDPGLGLRLIYFSYDVKMKEKGDIPEGYSVSREKKERFSLILESASTNQTSMYLCASSLWGLGDSKGRTEAFFGQGTRLTVV.

This clonotype was seen ten or more times. The chain recombines TRBV11-3 with TRBJ2-3, with 10 bases identical to TRBD2. With V trimmed by 3 bases and J by 1 base, 7 bases remained unmatched. Germline values: CDR1 SGHNT, CDR2 YENEEA. This CDR3 spans 17 amino acids. The CDR3 is CASSFQSGGAGTDTQYF. As DNA, the CDR3 is TGTGCCAGCAGCTTCCAAAGCGGGGGGGCCGGCACAGATACGCAGTATTTT.

This clonotype was seen at least ten times. This chain uses TRBV30 with TRBJ1-1; D is ambiguous. Germline V lookup: CDR1 GTSNPN, CDR2 SVGIG (reference sequence). This CDR3 spans 13 amino acids. Trimming left V 0 bases short and J 0 bases short, with 5 bases between. CDR3 in amino acids: CAWSVRMNTEAFF. CDR3 nucleotide sequence: TGTGCCTGGAGTGTACGGATGAACACTGAAGCTTTCTTT. The entire variable domain, with the rest obtained from reference TRBV30 and TRBJ1-1, is as follows: SQTIHQWPATLVQPVGSPLSLECTVEGTSNPNLYWYRQAAGRGLQLLFYSVGIGQISSEVPQNLSASRPQDRQFILSSKKLLLSDSGFYLCAWSVRMNTEAFFGQGTRLTVV.

This clonotype came up many times. V usage is TRBV3-1 and J usage is TRBJ2-5, with D possibly TRBD2 on 6 matching bases. Trimming removed 7 bases from V and 7 bases from J, with 19 bases in between. The germline gives CDR1 LGHDT, CDR2 YNNKEL (reference sequence). This CDR3 is built from 14 residues. In nucleotides, the CDR3 is TGTGCCAGCAAACCTGACTCACTCGGGGGGACCCAGTACTTC. Translating it yields CASKPDSLGGTQYF.